This T cell receptor (beta chain) was retrieved from a study of blood T cells in healthy people across ages. Peripheral blood from each donor was collected in a volume of approximately 10 milliliters. The authors ran a second PCR of about 6 to 11 cycles using a sample-barcoded 5' primer and a J-beta primer mix. Every molecule of cDNA carried a tag from a template-switch adaptor with 12 random nucleotides. Each CDR3 protein gets one entry after TCRdb re-called the 5' RACE reads with MiXCR. This sample has about 1 million distinct CDR3 sequences, with more than 35% found just once. Germline V gene sequence: CDR1 LGHNT, CDR2 FRNRAP. This CDR3 is 13 amino acids long. V was clipped by 5 bases and J by 11 bases, with 15 bases between them. For this clonotype: Its antigen is currently unknown.

Findings of the study overall: Older age coincided with a roughly linear decline in TCR beta diversity per million T cells. Those diversity estimates obtained from one million T cells were thought to be underestimates.

Specimen: blood. The origin of this receptor is a woman aged 60-75 years in good health. The chain recombines TRBV12-5 with TRBJ1-4; possibly TRBD1 for D (6 bases). The CDR3 coding sequence is TGTGCTAGTGGTCTCCGACAGGCCGGTAAACTGTTTTTT. Protein product: CASGLRQAGKLFF.